Included here is one T cell receptor (beta chain) sequence, with context. This clonotype was counted only a few times. Its antigen is unknown. The record has no base qualities; no much larger clone is one base away. The data belong to a study of T cell repertoires in cytomegalovirus infection (dated by TCRdb to about 2019). Concerning the study at large: Alongside well-studied HLA-B-restricted epitopes, the peptide stimulations were aimed at recently identified HLA-C-restricted CMV epitopes, whose presentation resists viral immunomodulation. The HLA type of each donor mattered for the analysis, because public TCR beta signatures pointed to carriage of CMV infection along with the matching HLA type. Study-wide findings and limitations: Cumulative frequency of public TCR beta family members discriminated carriers of CMV infection plus the relevant HLA type in this cohort and an independent roughly 330-donor cohort. In the ex vivo response, HLA-C-restricted CMV-specific TCR beta clonotypes were dominant, and in two of eight donors the single most frequent clonotype came from this HLA-C-restricted group.

For sequencing, an Illumina HiSeq 1500 was employed. The public reads were reprocessed in TCRdb via fastp at Q25 and MiXCR, keeping in-frame beta chains. Rows are combined by CDR3 protein, so each entry shows the most common genes and DNA. A total of 45,000 to 50,000 distinct CDR3 sequences appear in this sample, approximately 20% of them only once. The top ten clones comprise roughly 50% of the sample. The sample's treatment or condition label, in plain terms: in vitro stimulation with specific CMV peptide epitopes to enrich CMV-specific T cells. This receptor was identified in a human donor in good health (CMV status not recorded). Some clones in this sample may be carry-over from other donors' samples. This sample comprised CD8+ T cells from cultured PBMCs, obtained from culture after CMV antigen stimulation.

The CDR3 has the sequence CASSFSNDEQYF. The DNA reads as follows: TGTGCCAGCAGTTTTTCAAACGACGAGCAGTACTTC. This chain is built from TRBV28 and TRBJ2-7, with no confidently assigned D gene. V lost 3 bases and J lost 5 bases; the stretch between them is 8 bases long. From the cysteine through the phenylalanine, the CDR3 covers 12 amino acids. Just CDR3 DNA is preserved here, 36 bases in frame from base 1. CDR1 MDHEN and CDR2 SYDVKM were looked up in the germline V gene.